Sequencing of this TCR beta chain was carried out in a study of shared clonotypes between healthy human individuals. Study-wide points: Roughly 5% of naive CD4 clonotypes were common to four donors.

Negatively enriched CD4+ T cells were divided by CD45RA into naive and memory. The protocol was immunoSEQ multiplex PCR, while the TCRdb copy is restricted to in-frame clones and leaves out a portion. Of under 2,500,000 clones listed, nearly 97% are singletons. The CDR3 runs 10 residues. Germline V gene data show CDR1 as SNHLY and CDR2 as FYNNEI. Trimming cost V 8 bases and J 3 bases, with 5 bases left between them. Notes on this clone: Its antigen is not known.

The clonotype comes from a man younger than 30 in good health. What was sequenced was naive CD4+ T cells sorted from blood. As for subset: CD45RA+ positively selected. V gene TRBV2 combines with J gene TRBJ2-7; D ambiguous. The DNA for the CDR3 is TGTGCCAGCGGTCACTACGAGCAGTACTTC. This encodes CASGHYEQYF.